These 15 T cell receptor beta chains were sequenced from one sample in a study of T-cell memory formation after mild COVID-19. MiXCR, run by TCRdb on the 5' RACE reads, gives a single entry per CDR3 protein. The sample has approximately 250,000 distinct CDR3 sequences; around 15% are singletons. Sequencing was performed on PBMCs or a T cell subset sorted from them (not recorded which). The receptors were gathered from a man younger than 35 who had mild COVID-19 (a few samples of this study predate the infection). Cell type and time point are not known.

This clonotype was counted a few times. The V gene is TRBV11-2, the J gene TRBJ2-2, with D possibly TRBD2 on 6 matching bases. There are 16 residues in the CDR3. CDR1 is SGHAT and CDR2 is FQNNGV in the germline V gene. Trimming took 3 bases from V and 4 from J, leaving 15 bases between them. CDR3 protein: CASSFPPSGSTGELFF. DNA for the CDR3: TGTGCCAGCAGCTTCCCCCCATCCGGGAGCACCGGGGAGCTGTTTTTT.

This clonotype came up a few times. The chain employs TRBV28 and TRBJ2-1; TRBD1 might be the D (6 bases). V was pared by 6 bases and J by 4 bases, with 19 bases between. The V gene's germline CDR1 is MDHEN and CDR2 SYDVKM. This CDR3 is 16 amino acids long. The DNA for the CDR3 is TGTGCCAGCAGCCCTTTCGGGCAGGGGAATTACAATGAGCAGTTCTTC. It translates to CASSPFGQGNYNEQFF.

This clonotype was observed once. The V and J genes are TRBV6-1 and TRBJ1-2; no reliable D call. CDR1 MNHNS and CDR2 SASEGT come from the germline V gene. The V and J ends lost 7 bases and 6 bases respectively, with 21 bases between them. CDR3 size: 15 residues. CDR3 in amino acids: CASNRLLEFRDGYTF. CDR3 in DNA: TGTGCCAGCAACCGCCTCCTGGAATTTAGAGATGGCTACACCTTC.

This clonotype was found a few times. This chain links TRBV19 with TRBJ1-1; the match to TRBD1 covers 7 bases. CDR1 and CDR2 (germline): LNHDA, SQIVND (reference sequence). The CDR3 is 12 residues long. With V trimmed by 9 bases and J by 3 bases, 4 bases remained unmatched. DNA for the CDR3: TGTGCCAGAACAGGGGAGGACACTGAAGCTTTCTTT. Amino acid sequence: CARTGEDTEAFF.

This clonotype has a handful of counts. The chain uses TRBV6-2 or TRBV6-3 and TRBJ2-7; 7 bases are shared with TRBD1. The CDR3 totals 14 residues. Germline loops: CDR1 MNHEY, CDR2 SVGEGT. The trim removed 5 bases at V and 6 bases at J, leaving 10 bases unmatched. The CDR3 nucleotides are TGTGCCAGCAGTCTTAAGGGGGCGCGAGCCGAGCAGTACTTC. Amino acid sequence: CASSLKGARAEQYF.

This CDR3 is CASSTTGQTTYGYTF. The CDR3 bases are TGTGCCAGCAGTACTACGGGACAGACGACCTATGGCTACACCTTC. The chain couples TRBV27 to TRBJ1-2; 7 bases agree with TRBD1. From germline, CDR1 is MNHEY and CDR2 SMNVEV (reference sequence). The J segment lost 4 bases and the V segment lost 5 bases, leaving 10 bases of the junction unmatched. This CDR3 is 15 amino acids long.

Many counts were recorded for this clonotype. The chain employs TRBV5-1 and TRBJ2-1, with 7 bases matching TRBD1. V dropped 4 bases and J dropped 6; count of bases not matched to a gene: 4. The CDR3 has 13 amino acids. From germline, CDR1 is SGHRS and CDR2 YFSETQ. In DNA form, the CDR3 reads TGCGCCAGCAGCAAGACAGGGTTCAATGAGCAGTTCTTC. It specifies CASSKTGFNEQFF.

This chain uses TRBV7-9 with TRBJ2-3; 7 bases are shared with TRBD1. CDR1 is SEHNR and CDR2 is FQNEAQ in the germline V gene (reference sequence). The CDR3 totals 15 residues. The V gene end was trimmed by 7 bases and the J gene end by 0 bases; junction bases not matched to a gene: 7. CDR3 bases: TGTGCCAGCAAAAGGGGGCGGTTGAGCACAGATACGCAGTATTTT. Protein product: CASKRGRLSTDTQYF.

The table lists this clonotype with a few counts. The chain is built from TRBV6-6 and TRBJ2-1, with 7 bases matching TRBD2. The germline CDR1 and CDR2 sequences are MNHNY and SVGAGI (reference sequence). V lost 10 bases and J lost 4; bases outside the gene matches: 10. The CDR3 spans 14 residues. CDR3: CATGPRGGYNEQFF. In DNA, the CDR3 is TGTGCCACCGGGCCGAGGGGAGGGTACAATGAGCAGTTCTTC.

This clonotype turned up a few times. The CDR3 here is CASSFSSGVGEQFF. CDR3 coding DNA: TGTGCCAGCAGCTTCTCTAGCGGGGTAGGTGAGCAGTTCTTC. The V and J genes are TRBV5-4 and TRBJ2-1; 9 nucleotides align to TRBD2. V dropped 2 bases and J dropped 9; count of bases not matched to a gene: 6. Germline V gene lookup returns CDR1 SGHNT and CDR2 YYREEE (reference sequence). The CDR3 spans 14 residues.

This clonotype appeared many times. The chain uses TRBV2 and TRBJ2-3; TRBD2 agrees at 7 bases. CDR3 length: 14 amino acids. Germline values: CDR1 SNHLY, CDR2 FYNNEI. The V and J ends lost 5 bases and 3 bases, in that order; junction bases with no gene match: 5. CDR3 protein: CASSWRTRTDTQYF. The CDR3 DNA reads TGTGCCAGCAGTTGGCGGACTAGAACAGATACGCAGTATTTT.

This clonotype was seen only a few times. The chain employs TRBV20-1 and TRBJ1-5; the D is unclear. Per germline, CDR1 DFQATT and CDR2 SNEGSKA (reference sequence). The V and J ends lost 1 base and 6 bases respectively, with 13 bases between them. This CDR3 region has 14 residues. The CDR3: CSARVSALGQPQHF. CDR3 DNA: TGCAGTGCTAGAGTATCGGCGTTAGGTCAGCCCCAGCATTTT.

This clonotype was picked up many times. V usage is TRBV15 and J usage is TRBJ2-5; D call uncertain. V was trimmed by 0 bases and J by 8 bases, leaving 7 bases between them. This CDR3 is built from 12 residues. Per germline, CDR1 LNHNV and CDR2 YYDKDF (reference sequence). CDR3 sequence: CATSRDIETQYF. The CDR3 nucleotides are TGTGCCACCAGCAGAGATATTGAAACCCAGTACTTC.

This chain joins TRBV20-1 and TRBJ2-2; a weak D match, TRBD1 (6 bases). Germline CDR1 is DFQATT and CDR2 is SNEGSKA (reference sequence). The CDR3 has 17 residues. V dropped 0 bases and J dropped 4 bases, with 18 bases sitting between them. The CDR3 coding sequence is TGCAGTGCTAGAGATAGGGAGACAGGAGTAATCACCGGGGAGCTGTTTTTT. Its protein product is CSARDRETGVITGELFF.

The rearrangement joins TRBV10-2 to TRBJ1-1; no clear D gene. CDR3 length: 14 residues. The germline gives CDR1 WSHSY, CDR2 SAAADI. V shed 3 bases and J shed 5 bases, with 13 bases lying between them. The CDR3 coding sequence is TGCGCCAGCAGTGAATTGGTGGGAGGGACTGAAGCTTTCTTT. This translates into CASSELVGGTEAFF.